Detailed here is one T cell receptor beta chain. A junction boundary mismatches the germline segment, possibly from a read error. Template material for TCR beta VDJ and CDR3 profiling consisted of genomic DNA. TCRdb passed the reads through MiXCR, listing each CDR3 protein once. Counted here are about 160,000 distinct CDR3 sequences, about half occurring once; the ten biggest clones make up 3.2%. This entry is derived from a study of CD8+CD57+ T cells in acquired aplastic anemia. Those patients picked for sequencing had displayed CD8+CD57+ cell expansion on flow cytometry. The CDR3 totals 15 residues. CDR1 and CDR2 (germline): SNHLY, FYNNEI.

The TCR originated in a human donor with aplastic anemia. This chain uses TRBV2 with TRBJ1-1; D is unclear. Sequencing was done on a sample of sorted CD4+, CD8+, or CD8+CD57+ T cells (not recorded which) from PBMCs. The CDR3: CASSFSVGVNTEAFF. The CDR3 DNA reads as TGTGCCAGCAGCTTTTCAGTTGGGGTGAACACTGAAGCCTTCTTT.